This T cell receptor beta chain was recorded in a study of naive and memory T cell subsets. Notes on the study in general: Diversity fell and Gini index rose from naive through CM, EM, EMRA. Over 95% of naive TCR sequences appeared only once, unlike memory subsets.

CD8 T cells were positively selected from what remained after CD4 positive selection. An equimolar mix of two oligonucleotides served as the beta constant-region primer for TRBC1 and TRBC2. TCRdb analysed the UMI-ligation and nested PCR reads with MiXCR anew, one entry per CDR3 protein. The table includes tens of thousands of distinct CDR3 sequences, 10% to 15% detected once. This clonotype has ten or more counts. Antigen: not known. Trimming removed 1 base at V and 1 base at J, with 16 bases between. From germline, CDR1 is SEHNR and CDR2 FQNEAQ (reference sequence). The CDR3 has 17 residues. Sequencing was done on a sample of effector memory CD4+ T cells from blood. Subset: effector memory, CD45RA- CD27-. V gene TRBV7-9 combines with J gene TRBJ2-5; D call uncertain. This receptor was taken from a human donor in good health. CDR3 nucleotides: TGTGCCAGCAGCTTAGATCGGCTACCAGGAAGCCAAGAGACCCAGTACTTC. Translated, it gives CASSLDRLPGSQETQYF.